These T cell receptor beta chains were read from a single sample in a study of post-analysis software for immune sequencing data. One entry per CDR3 protein results from TCRdb running MiXCR on the PCR reads. Among about 560,000 distinct CDR3 sequences, roughly 40% were seen once, and the ten largest hold around 1.7%. Specimen: blood. These receptors were obtained from a girl under 18 with multiple sclerosis. Both conserved end residues are part of each CDR3. A D gene is named only where the DNA matches it firmly. Part of the rows lack a size; the others show once, few, many or a class for expanded clones.

CDR3aa	CDR3nt	d_gene	j_gene	abundance	v_gene
CASSYPDGKETQYF	TGTGCCAGCAGTTACCCGGACGGGAAAGAGACCCAGTACTTC	.	TRBJ2-5	few	TRBV6-5
CASSQDPGLSYGYTF	TGCGCCAGCAGCCAAGACCCGGGACTGAGCTATGGCTACACCTTC	.	TRBJ1-2	few	TRBV4-1
CATSRENTEAFF	TGTGCCACCAGCAGAGAGAACACTGAAGCTTTCTTT	.	TRBJ1-1	.	TRBV15
CSARSVLAGENEQFF	TGCAGTGCTAGATCAGTTCTAGCGGGAGAGAATGAGCAGTTCTTC	TRBD2	TRBJ2-1	few	TRBV20-1
CASSLDVLEGTQYF	TGCGCCAGCAGCTTGGACGTGTTAGAGGGGACCCAGTACTTC	.	TRBJ2-5	.	TRBV5-1
CSASAQGARSPLHF	TGCAGTGCTAGCGCCCAGGGGGCGCGTTCACCCCTCCACTTT	TRBD1	TRBJ1-6	.	TRBV20-1
CSARREGTEAFF	TGCAGTGCTAGAAGGGAGGGCACTGAAGCTTTCTTT	.	TRBJ1-1	.	TRBV20-1
CSAALRRSSTDTQYF	TGCAGTGCTGCCCTCAGGCGGTCTAGCACAGATACGCAGTATTTT	.	TRBJ2-3	.	TRBV20-1
CASSPREVAYNEQFF	TGTGCCAGCAGCCCACGGGAGGTGGCCTACAATGAGCAGTTCTTC	TRBD2	TRBJ2-1	.	TRBV7-9
CASSSITGTLLDQETQYF	TGTGCCAGCAGCTCCATCACGGGGACGCTCTTAGACCAAGAGACCCAGTACTTC	.	TRBJ2-5	.	TRBV12-3/TRBV12-4
CASSSSGQGSYEQYF	TGTGCCAGCAGCTCCTCGGGGCAGGGTAGTTACGAGCAGTACTTC	.	TRBJ2-7	once	TRBV3-1
CASSLGQGGEETQYF	TGTGCCAGCAGCTTGGGTCAGGGTGGCGAAGAGACCCAGTACTTC	.	TRBJ2-5	few	TRBV5-5
CASSWGTGKSYEQYF	TGTGCCAGCAGTTGGGGGACAGGGAAATCCTACGAGCAGTACTTC	TRBD1	TRBJ2-7	.	TRBV12-3/TRBV12-4
CASSIYREGYGYTF	TGCGCCAGCAGCATTTACAGGGAAGGCTATGGCTACACCTTC	.	TRBJ1-2	.	TRBV5-1
CASSFRDMAYEQYF	TGCGCCAGCAGCTTCCGGGACATGGCCTACGAGCAGTACTTC	.	TRBJ2-7	.	TRBV5-1
CASNFRQGKGPQHF	TGTGCCAGCAACTTTAGACAGGGTAAGGGGCCCCAGCATTTT	TRBD1	TRBJ1-5	.	TRBV2
CASTSDSFSYEQYF	TGTGCCAGCACCTCGGACAGCTTCTCCTACGAGCAGTACTTC	.	TRBJ2-7	few	TRBV12-3/TRBV12-4
CASSLREGSYNEQFF	TGTGCCAGCAGTTTAAGGGAGGGGTCCTACAATGAGCAGTTCTTC	TRBD2	TRBJ2-1	few	TRBV12-3/TRBV12-4
CASSSPTLPSGVTDAQYF	TGTGCCAGCAGTTCACCCACTCTCCCTAGCGGCGTCACAGATGCGCAGTATTTT	TRBD2	TRBJ2-3	.	TRBV12-3/TRBV12-4
CASSFQTDTQYF	TGTGCCAGCAGTTTTCAAACAGATACGCAGTATTTT	.	TRBJ2-3	.	TRBV12-3/TRBV12-4
CASSFSYKGRDEQFF	TGTGCCAGCAGCTTTAGCTACAAAGGGCGGGATGAGCAGTTCTTC	.	TRBJ2-1	.	TRBV11-2
CSARQGAREQYF	TGCAGCGCTCGACAGGGGGCGAGGGAGCAGTACTTC	TRBD1	TRBJ2-7	few	TRBV29-1
CASSWTSGVFYEQYF	TGTGCCAGCAGTTGGACTAGCGGGGTTTTCTACGAGCAGTACTTC	TRBD2	TRBJ2-7	once	TRBV12-3/TRBV12-4
CAILGQGGYTDTQYF	TGTGCCATCCTAGGACAGGGTGGATACACAGATACGCAGTATTTT	TRBD1	TRBJ2-3	.	TRBV6-1
CSVIRDVGYNEQFF	TGCAGTGTTATCCGGGACGTGGGATACAATGAGCAGTTCTTC	.	TRBJ2-1	.	TRBV20-1
CASSARTGTDSNQPQHF	TGTGCCAGCAGTGCCCGGACAGGGACAGATAGCAATCAGCCCCAGCATTTT	TRBD1	TRBJ1-5	.	TRBV12-3/TRBV12-4
CASSLGGWRETQYF	TGTGCCAGCAGCTTAGGGGGCTGGCGAGAGACCCAGTACTTC	TRBD1	TRBJ2-5	.	TRBV5-6
CASSVERGGPNEQFF	TGTGCCAGCAGCGTAGAACGGGGGGGCCCCAATGAGCAGTTCTTC	TRBD2	TRBJ2-1	.	TRBV9
CASSPGPSGNTIYF	TGCGCCAGCAGCCCCGGTCCCTCGGGAAACACCATATATTTT	.	TRBJ1-3	.	TRBV5-1
CASSLDRRRGNYGYTF	TGCGCCAGCAGCTTGGATCGTCGACGGGGGAACTATGGCTACACCTTC	.	TRBJ1-2	.	TRBV5-1
CSARRAAGYEQYF	TGCAGTGCTAGACGAGCCGCGGGCTACGAGCAGTACTTC	.	TRBJ2-7	few	TRBV20-1
CASSESDSAFYEQYF	TGTGCCAGCAGTGAGTCAGACTCCGCATTCTACGAGCAGTACTTC	.	TRBJ2-7	.	TRBV25-1
CSAAGRGNNEQYF	TGCAGTGCTGCCGGGAGGGGGAACAACGAGCAGTACTTC	TRBD2	TRBJ2-7	.	TRBV20-1
CASSFRTSGTETQYF	TGTGCCAGCAGCTTTCGGACTAGCGGGACGGAGACCCAGTACTTC	TRBD2	TRBJ2-5	.	TRBV13
CAISGEVSGQPQHF	TGTGCCATCAGTGGGGAAGTGTCCGGTCAGCCCCAGCATTTT	.	TRBJ1-5	.	TRBV10-3
CATSDYLGNTIYF	TGTGCCACCTCCGACTATCTAGGAAACACCATATATTTT	.	TRBJ1-3	.	TRBV7-2
CAISVPSGSEDTQYF	TGTGCCATCAGTGTACCTAGCGGGAGTGAAGATACGCAGTATTTT	TRBD2	TRBJ2-3	few	TRBV10-3
CASSEALRPKQPYSYNEQFF	TGTGCCAGCAGTGAAGCCCTAAGGCCCAAACAGCCCTACTCCTACAATGAGCAGTTCTTC	.	TRBJ2-1	.	TRBV2
CASRSGSANVLTF	TGTGCCAGCAGATCAGGTTCGGCCAACGTCCTGACTTTC	.	TRBJ2-6	once	TRBV12-3/TRBV12-4
CATSGGAGETQYF	TGTGCCACCAGTGGTGGGGCTGGAGAGACCCAGTACTTC	.	TRBJ2-5	.	TRBV24-1
CASSPRGVIQYF	TGTGCCAGCAGTCCCCGGGGCGTCATTCAGTACTTC	.	TRBJ2-4	.	TRBV12-3/TRBV12-4
CASIRTGGSSGANVLTF	TGTGCCAGCATTCGGACAGGCGGAAGCTCTGGGGCCAACGTCCTGACTTTC	TRBD1	TRBJ2-6	.	TRBV12-3/TRBV12-4